The entry below gives a single TCR beta chain sequence along with its context. Its antigen remains unknown. Both 60 Vbeta primers and 13 Jbeta primers went into the PCR. The repertoire was sequenced with immunoSEQ multiplex PCR; TCRdb's copy has only in-frame clones and lacks some. The sample yields 200,000 to 250,000 clones, more than 65% seen once. The sample is drawn from a study of cytomegalovirus exposure and HLA in healthy donors. General study results and limits: Most likely, a cluster of highly shared sequence variants arose as a sequencing artifact. Later analysis associated a missense DCLRE1C variant with TCR beta V- and J-gene trimming. Many donors carried some public TCRs, although rarity characterized most TCR sequences. Among TCR beta chains, those listed as cytomegalovirus-associated numbered about 160.

Trimming took 4 bases from V and 6 from J; bases not matched to a gene: 9. In germline, CDR1 is MNHEY, CDR2 SMNVEV (reference sequence). The CDR3 spans 18 residues. The rearrangement links TRBV27 to TRBJ2-2, with 15 bases matching TRBD2. This TCR was recovered from a man in his fifties in good health and CMV-seronegative. Sequencing input: PBMCs. CDR3 region: CASSSLGLAGGGAGELFF. DNA for the CDR3: TGTGCCAGCAGTTCATTGGGACTAGCGGGAGGAGGGGCCGGGGAGCTGTTTTTT.